What follows is one T cell receptor (beta chain) and its context. Germline assignment: CDR1 LNHDA and CDR2 SQIVND (reference sequence). This CDR3 spans 19 amino acids. Trimming at V came to 6 bases and at J to 10 bases, leaving 22 bases not matched to a gene. These data come from a study of T cell responses to AZD1222 COVID-19 vaccine. Profiled with immunoSEQ multiplex PCR; TCRdb holds only in-frame clones, not every one. The sample shows 65,000 to 100,000 clones, around 82% of them seen only once. The chain employs TRBV19 and TRBJ1-6; TRBD1 aligns across 9 bases. The source of this sequence is an adult in good health. The sample in question was peripheral blood, obtained on day 0 of AZD1222 vaccination. CDR3 protein: CASRIRDREPLTTNSPLHF. The CDR3 DNA reads as TGTGCCAGTAGGATCCGGGACAGGGAGCCCCTAACAACTAACTCACCCCTCCACTTT.